This T cell receptor beta chain was recorded in a study of metastatic and nonmetastatic thyroid tumors. Trimming at V came to 3 bases and at J to 5 bases, leaving 9 bases not matched to a gene. Germline values: CDR1 MDHEN, CDR2 SYDVKM. The CDR3 covers 16 residues. This clone occurred many times. Thyroid surgery was preceded by no treatment in any patient. Via MiXCR, TCRdb re-called the PCR reads. The repertoire consists of roughly 59,000 clones, with around 15% occurring once and the leading ten covering just under 9.5%. The sequence came from a male donor with papillary thyroid cancer or a benign thyroid nodule (not recorded which). Some clones in this sample may be carry-over from other donors' samples. The sequenced sample consisted of blood. The V gene is TRBV28, the J gene TRBJ2-2; 7 bases match TRBD1. Written as DNA, the CDR3 is TGTGCCAGCAGTTTGTCTCCAGGGGGATCGACCGGGGAGCTGTTTTTT. Translation: CASSLSPGGSTGELFF.